These T cell receptor beta chains were read from a single sample in a study of T cells expressing NK-cell markers. TCRdb re-called the 5' RACE reads and gives one entry per CDR3 protein, without DNA. Its clone listing holds approximately 380,000 distinct CDR3 sequences. The material sequenced was blood T cells: a sorted CD56 or NKG2C T cell subset, CD4+ or CD8+ T cells, or bulk PBMC T cells (not recorded which). These TCRs come from a man aged 18 to 69 in good health. The CDR3 runs from the conserved cysteine through the conserved F or W. The order of the fields is V gene, J gene, CDR3 protein.

v_gene: TRBV20-1
j_gene: TRBJ2-7
CDR3aa: CSARRTPTYEQYF

v_gene: TRBV6-1
j_gene: TRBJ2-3
CDR3aa: CASRRRGTNPTGSTDTQYF

v_gene: TRBV7-2
j_gene: TRBJ2-1
CDR3aa: CASAPGGLASNEQFF

v_gene: TRBV24-1
j_gene: TRBJ2-3
CDR3aa: CATSDADRSTDTQYF

v_gene: TRBV19
j_gene: TRBJ2-3
CDR3aa: CASRNGTSTDTQYF

v_gene: TRBV7-9
j_gene: TRBJ1-1
CDR3aa: CASSPTGPTNTEAFF

v_gene: TRBV5-4
j_gene: TRBJ2-1
CDR3aa: CASSLHIGRTYNEQFF

v_gene: TRBV6-6
j_gene: TRBJ2-7
CDR3aa: CASSRTGTELWYF

v_gene: TRBV7-8
j_gene: TRBJ2-7
CDR3aa: CASSLTGVALAEQYF

v_gene: TRBV12-5
j_gene: TRBJ2-3
CDR3aa: CASGPPQRGVPSTDTQYF

v_gene: TRBV5-4
j_gene: TRBJ2-5
CDR3aa: CASSSWTRSRETQYF

v_gene: TRBV7-9
j_gene: TRBJ1-1
CDR3aa: CASSLQRSLMDTEAFF

v_gene: TRBV6-5
j_gene: TRBJ1-2
CDR3aa: CASSYGDRVYGYTF

v_gene: TRBV7-8
j_gene: TRBJ2-2
CDR3aa: CASSLSTGGGITGELFF

v_gene: TRBV30
j_gene: TRBJ2-1
CDR3aa: CAWRPGLIESDEQFF

v_gene: TRBV14
j_gene: TRBJ2-3
CDR3aa: CASSKGQRRADTQYF

v_gene: TRBV29-1
j_gene: TRBJ1-1
CDR3aa: CSPVRVTGTEAFF

v_gene: TRBV29-1
j_gene: TRBJ2-3
CDR3aa: CSVKTSGATDTQYF

v_gene: TRBV14
j_gene: TRBJ1-2
CDR3aa: CASSQEIGYGYTF

v_gene: TRBV7-2
j_gene: TRBJ2-7
CDR3aa: CASRGDSAQYF

v_gene: TRBV20-1
j_gene: TRBJ1-1
CDR3aa: CSARNWGGKNTEAFF

v_gene: TRBV6-5
j_gene: TRBJ2-3
CDR3aa: CASSYSRASGGTTDTQYF

v_gene: TRBV3-1
j_gene: TRBJ2-7
CDR3aa: CASSQGPGQGNEQYF

v_gene: TRBV6-2/TRBV6-3
j_gene: TRBJ2-6
CDR3aa: CASSPRSRDSKFSGANVLTF

v_gene: TRBV20-1
j_gene: TRBJ1-6
CDR3aa: CSARAGLRASPLHF

v_gene: TRBV7-6
j_gene: TRBJ2-3
CDR3aa: CASSANLGTQYF

v_gene: TRBV7-9
j_gene: TRBJ1-4
CDR3aa: CATLWTGGSFEKLFF

v_gene: TRBV30
j_gene: TRBJ2-3
CDR3aa: CAWSAGGVTDTQYF

v_gene: TRBV12-5
j_gene: TRBJ2-7
CDR3aa: CASGLVLGANPYEQYF

v_gene: TRBV11-1
j_gene: TRBJ1-4
CDR3aa: CASRPSPGEKLFF

v_gene: TRBV28
j_gene: TRBJ2-1
CDR3aa: CASSLSGSSYNEQFF

v_gene: TRBV28
j_gene: TRBJ2-4
CDR3aa: CASSFSPRDRGMAKNIQYF

v_gene: TRBV12-3/TRBV12-4
j_gene: TRBJ1-2
CDR3aa: CASSLRDRSPYGYTF

v_gene: TRBV5-1
j_gene: TRBJ2-7
CDR3aa: CASSLGHLLGEQYF

v_gene: TRBV7-3
j_gene: TRBJ2-3
CDR3aa: CASSFLGLAKDTQYF

v_gene: TRBV5-1
j_gene: TRBJ2-5
CDR3aa: CASSYLQAGATQYF

v_gene: TRBV14
j_gene: TRBJ2-7
CDR3aa: CASSQAFRLYEQYF

v_gene: TRBV28
j_gene: TRBJ1-4
CDR3aa: CASSFRAASNEKLFF

v_gene: TRBV14
j_gene: TRBJ2-3
CDR3aa: CASSPPRRDTQYF